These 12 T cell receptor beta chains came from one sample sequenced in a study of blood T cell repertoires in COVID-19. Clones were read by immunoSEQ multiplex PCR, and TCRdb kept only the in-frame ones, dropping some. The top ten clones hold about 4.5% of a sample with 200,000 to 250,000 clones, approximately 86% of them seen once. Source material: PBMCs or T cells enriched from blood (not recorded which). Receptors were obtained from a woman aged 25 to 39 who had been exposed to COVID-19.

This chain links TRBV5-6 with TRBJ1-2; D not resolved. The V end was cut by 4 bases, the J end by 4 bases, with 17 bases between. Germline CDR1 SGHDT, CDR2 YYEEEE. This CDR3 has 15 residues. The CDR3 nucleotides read TGTGCCAGCAGCCCCATCGGGAGGGTAAGCTATGGCTACACCTTC. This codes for CASSPIGRVSYGYTF.

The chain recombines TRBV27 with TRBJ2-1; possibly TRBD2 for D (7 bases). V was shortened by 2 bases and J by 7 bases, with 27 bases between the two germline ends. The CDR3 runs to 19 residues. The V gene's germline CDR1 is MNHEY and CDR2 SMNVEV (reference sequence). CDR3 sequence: CASSLTVVGGRGTPNEQFF. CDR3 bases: TGTGCCAGCAGTTTAACGGTTGTGGGGGGGCGGGGAACCCCTAATGAGCAGTTCTTC.

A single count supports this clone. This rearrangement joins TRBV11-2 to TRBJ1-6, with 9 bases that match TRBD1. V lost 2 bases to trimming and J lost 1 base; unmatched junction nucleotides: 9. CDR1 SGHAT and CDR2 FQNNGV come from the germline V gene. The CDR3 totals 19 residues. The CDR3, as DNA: TGTGCCAGCAGCTTATCCCGGGACAGGGCTTCTTCCTATAATTCACCCCTCCACTTT. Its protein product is CASSLSRDRASSYNSPLHF.

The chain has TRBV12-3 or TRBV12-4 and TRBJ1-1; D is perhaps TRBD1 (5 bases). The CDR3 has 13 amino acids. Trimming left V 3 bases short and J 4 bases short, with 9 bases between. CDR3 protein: CASSFQGTTEAFF. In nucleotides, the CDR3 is TGTGCCAGCAGTTTTCAGGGTACCACTGAAGCTTTCTTT.

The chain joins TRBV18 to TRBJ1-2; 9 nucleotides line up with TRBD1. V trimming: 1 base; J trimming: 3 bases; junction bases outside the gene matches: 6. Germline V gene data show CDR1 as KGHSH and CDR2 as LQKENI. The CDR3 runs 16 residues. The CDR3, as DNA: TGTGCCAGCTCACCACAAGGGCGGACAGGGGACTATGGCTACACCTTC. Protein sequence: CASSPQGRTGDYGYTF.

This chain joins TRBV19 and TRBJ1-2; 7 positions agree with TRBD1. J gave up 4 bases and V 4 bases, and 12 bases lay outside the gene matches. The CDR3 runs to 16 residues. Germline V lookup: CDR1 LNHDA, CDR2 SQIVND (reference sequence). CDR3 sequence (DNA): TGTGCCAGTAGTACCTCACAGGGGACTAGGCCCTATGGCTACACCTTC. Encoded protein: CASSTSQGTRPYGYTF.

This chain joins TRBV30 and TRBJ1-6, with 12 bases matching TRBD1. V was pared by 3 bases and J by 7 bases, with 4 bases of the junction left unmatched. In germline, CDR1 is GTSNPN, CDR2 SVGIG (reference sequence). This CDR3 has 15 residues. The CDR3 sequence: CAWRGDRGPNSPLHF. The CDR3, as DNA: TGTGCCTGGAGAGGGGACAGGGGGCCGAATTCACCCCTCCACTTT.

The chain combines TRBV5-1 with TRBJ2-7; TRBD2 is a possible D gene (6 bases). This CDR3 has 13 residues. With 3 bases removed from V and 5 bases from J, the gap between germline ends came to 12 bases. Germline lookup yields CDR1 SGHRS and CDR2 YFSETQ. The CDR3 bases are TGCGCCAGCAGCTCCCGGATAGCGGACGAGCAGTACTTC. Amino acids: CASSSRIADEQYF.

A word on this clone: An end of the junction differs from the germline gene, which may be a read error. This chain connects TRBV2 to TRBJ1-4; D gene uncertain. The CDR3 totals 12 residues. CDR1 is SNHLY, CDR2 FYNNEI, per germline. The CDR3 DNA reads TGTGCCAGCAGCGAAGGCACAGCCAGACGGTTTTTT. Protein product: CASSEGTARRFF.

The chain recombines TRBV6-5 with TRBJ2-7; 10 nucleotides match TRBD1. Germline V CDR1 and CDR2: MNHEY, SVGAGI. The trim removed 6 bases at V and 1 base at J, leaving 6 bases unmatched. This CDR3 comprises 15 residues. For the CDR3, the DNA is TGTGCCAGCAGGGTCGCGGGACAGGGGTCCTACGAGCAGTACTTC. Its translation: CASRVAGQGSYEQYF.

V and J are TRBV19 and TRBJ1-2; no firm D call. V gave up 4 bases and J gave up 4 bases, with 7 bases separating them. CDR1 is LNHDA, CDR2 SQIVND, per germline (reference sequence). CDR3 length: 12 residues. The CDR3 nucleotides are TGTGCCAGTAGTAGGTCCGGCTATGGCTACACCTTC. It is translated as CASSRSGYGYTF.

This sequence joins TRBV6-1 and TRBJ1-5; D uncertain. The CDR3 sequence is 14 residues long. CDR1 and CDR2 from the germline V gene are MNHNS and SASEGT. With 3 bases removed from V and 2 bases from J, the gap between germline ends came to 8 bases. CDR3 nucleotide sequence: TGTGCCAGCAGTGAGTGGGGAGGCAATCAGCCCCAGCATTTT. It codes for CASSEWGGNQPQHF.